The clone carrying this T cell receptor beta chain was counted ten times or more. Its antigen remains unknown. The time point denotes: pre-sensitization, week 0. Treatment described: therapeutic diphenylcyclopropenone sensitization with weekly scalp DPC. These data are taken from a study of human T cells and chemical hapten exposure. The CDR3 has 13 amino acids. The germline V gene encodes CDR1 SGDLS and CDR2 YYNGEE. V lost 2 bases to trimming and J lost 1 base, with 6 bases between them. General observations from the study: DPC sensitization left the count of TCRs above 1 in 1000 unchanged.

A single record per CDR3 protein comes from TCRdb applying MiXCR to the RACE reads. The sample gives tens of thousands of distinct CDR3 sequences, approximately 10% of which show up once; approximately 5.2% is in the top ten. This TCR was sampled from a woman between 45 and 65 years old with alopecia areata. Some clones in this sample may be carry-over from other donors' samples. Source: whole blood, taken in connection with sensitization to the hapten diphenylcyclopropenone (DPC). The chain recombines TRBV9 with TRBJ2-5; D is undetermined. The CDR3 nucleotides are TGTGCCAGCAGCGTTTTTTCCCAAGAGACCCAGTACTTC. It specifies CASSVFSQETQYF. The full variable domain, its missing parts supplied by reference TRBV9 and TRBJ2-5, is DSGVTQTPKHLITATGQRVTLRCSPRSGDLSVYWYQQSLDQGLQFLIQYYNGEERAKGNILERFSAQQFPDLHSELNLSSLELGDSALYFCASSVFSQETQYFGPGTRLLVL.